There are a few counts of the clone carrying this T cell receptor beta chain. Its matching antigen is unknown. Reverse transcription of all isolated RNA meant that expressed TCRB transcripts were sequenced. TCRdb's table, derived via immunoSEQ multiplex PCR, lists solely in-frame clones and lacks some. This table has under 850,000 clones, over 10% appearing once. This entry comes from a study of beta chain features in type 1 diabetes. Study-level background: What patients shared with healthy donors was a similar profile of age, gender and cell yields.

Germline loops: CDR1 SNHLY, CDR2 FYNNEI. The CDR3 extends over 14 amino acids. The trim removed 4 bases at V and 6 bases at J, leaving 5 bases unmatched. Whole-study findings and limits: Small HLA sub-analyses could not settle whether HLA shapes TCRB rearrangement. Patients showed naive, central memory and Treg TCRB repertoires that appeared more similar than those of healthy donors. TCRB CDR3s were moderately but significantly shorter in Type 1 diabetes patients in all four CD4+ subsets. Individuals with type 1 diabetes displayed fewer insertions and more deletions at VDJ junctions.

Input material: naive CD4+ T cells from blood. The chain joins TRBV2 to TRBJ1-2; the match to TRBD1 covers 10 bases. This TCR was sampled from a man younger than 30 with type 1 diabetes. The CDR3 is CASSASGTGDGYTF. The CDR3 DNA reads TGTGCCAGCAGTGCCTCCGGGACAGGGGATGGCTACACCTTC.